Presented here are 2 T cell receptor beta chains from one specimen sequenced in a study of blood T cell repertoires in COVID-19. Generated by immunoSEQ multiplex PCR, the TCRdb table keeps only in-frame clones and is missing some. Here the sample spans over 150,000 clones, approximately 90% being singletons. Material: peripheral blood. These TCRs come from a woman in her sixties or seventies with COVID-19, enrolled during active disease.

The V and J genes are TRBV7-9 and TRBJ2-5; tentative D call: TRBD1 (7 bases). The length of the CDR3 is 15 residues. Trimming stripped 1 base from V and 2 bases from J, with 11 bases between. Germline-derived CDR1 and CDR2 are SEHNR and FQNEAQ (reference sequence). The DNA of the CDR3 is TGTGCCAGCAGCTTAGGGGCAGGGGGGCAAGAGACCCAGTACTTC. Translated, it gives CASSLGAGGQETQYF.

This chain uses TRBV29-1 with TRBJ2-5; D is perhaps TRBD1 (5 bases). The CDR3 has 13 residues. Trimming pared 6 bases from V and 2 bases from J, leaving 13 bases between. Germline V gene lookup returns CDR1 SQVTM and CDR2 ANQGSEA. The CDR3 bases are TGCAGCGTCTTGGACACCCAGCAAGAGACCCAGTACTTC. This gives the protein CSVLDTQQETQYF.